These 10 T cell receptor beta chains share one sample of origin, sequenced in a study of T cell responses to AZD1222 COVID-19 vaccine. Profiling relied on immunoSEQ multiplex PCR, and the TCRdb table lists in-frame clones only, not all of them. The data hold 85,000 to 130,000 clones, with around nine tenths observed a single time. The sample here was peripheral blood, taken on day 0 of AZD1222 vaccination. The receptor source for this set is an adult in good health.

The chain combines TRBV3-1 (or the pseudogene TRBV3-2) with TRBJ2-2, with TRBD1 as a possible D gene (6 bases). The germline CDR1 and CDR2 sequences are LGHDT and YNNKEL (reference sequence). V lost 0 bases and J lost 6, with 8 bases in between. The CDR3 loop spans 14 amino acids. This CDR3 reads CASSQDSGAGELFF. The CDR3 DNA reads as TGTGCCAGCAGCCAAGATTCAGGGGCCGGGGAGCTGTTTTTT.

The CDR3 bases are TGTGCCAGCAGCGTCGGGGACAGTTACTCTGGAAACACCATATATTTT. Its translation: CASSVGDSYSGNTIYF. The chain carries TRBV9 and TRBJ1-3; 7 bases line up with TRBD1. This CDR3 is built from 16 residues. Germline assignment: CDR1 SGDLS and CDR2 YYNGEE. V was clipped by 2 bases and J by 0 bases; unmatched bases: 5.

The chain uses TRBV12-2 and TRBJ1-2. TRBV12-2 corresponds to a pseudogene. The CDR3 runs to 15 residues. CDR3 bases: TGTGCAAGTCGCTGGGGGTTGGGACCCAACTATGGCTACACCTTC. Translation gives CASRWGLGPNYGYTF.

The chain employs TRBV6-6 and TRBJ2-7; either TRBD1 or TRBD2 may supply D (5 bases each). V lost 6 bases and J lost 2, with 14 bases in between. Germline CDR1 MNHNY, CDR2 SVGAGI (reference sequence). This CDR3 is built from 14 residues. This CDR3 is CASRPGRGAYEQYF. The CDR3 DNA is TGTGCCAGCAGGCCGGGACGGGGAGCCTACGAGCAGTACTTC.

The chain uses TRBV18 and TRBJ1-2; TRBD1 is a possible D gene (5 bases). The CDR3 runs to 13 residues. CDR1 and CDR2 (germline): KGHSH, LQKENI. V was trimmed by 2 bases and J by 7 bases, leaving 11 bases between them. The CDR3 nucleotides are TGTGCCAGCTCACCAGAGGGGAATGGTGGCTACACCTTC. Protein product: CASSPEGNGGYTF. Based on the CDR3 plus reference TRBV18 and TRBJ1-2, the full variable domain is NAGVMQNPRHLVRRRGQEARLRCSPMKGHSHVYWYRQLPEEGLKFMVYLQKENIIDESGMPKERFSAEFPKEGPSILRIQQVVRGDSAAYFCASSPEGNGGYTFGSGTRLTVV.

The V gene is TRBV30, the J gene TRBJ2-3, with a weak D call TRBD1 (5 bases). The CDR3 sequence is 17 residues long. Germline values: CDR1 GTSNPN, CDR2 SVGIG (reference sequence). V lost 0 bases to trimming and J lost 0 bases, with 16 bases between them. CDR3 nucleotides: TGTGCCTGGAGTGTACTTGGGGCCCGAACAAGCACAGATACGCAGTATTTT. Its protein product is CAWSVLGARTSTDTQYF.

The J gene is TRBJ2-2, the V gene TRBV11-2, with D uncertain. CDR1 is SGHAT and CDR2 is FQNNGV in the germline V gene. The V gene lost 5 bases and the J gene lost 3 bases, with 7 bases spanning the gap. The length of the CDR3 is 13 residues. The CDR3 nucleotides read TGTGCCAGCAGCGAAATTTACACCGGGGAGCTGTTTTTT. Translation: CASSEIYTGELFF.

This chain uses TRBV21-1 with TRBJ2-3. TRBV21-1 is a documented pseudogene. CDR3 length: 18 residues. The CDR3 reads CASSKFGWGPLFVDTQYF. DNA of the CDR3: TGTGCCAGCAGCAAATTCGGATGGGGACCGCTATTTGTAGATACGCAGTATTTT.

The chain recombines TRBV20-1 with TRBJ2-7, with 7 positions matching TRBD2. Germline CDR1 is DFQATT and CDR2 is SNEGSKA (reference sequence). The CDR3 sequence is 12 residues long. V shed 3 bases and J 4 bases; nucleotides not matched to a gene: 3. The CDR3 coding sequence is TGCAGTGCTAGTCTGCGGGGGTACGAGCAGTACTTC. Its protein product is CSASLRGYEQYF.

The rearrangement uses TRBV27 and TRBJ1-5; a weak D match, TRBD1 (6 bases). V dropped 1 base and J dropped 0 bases, with 13 bases sitting between them. The CDR3 is made up of 17 amino acids. Germline values: CDR1 MNHEY, CDR2 SMNVEV (reference sequence). CDR3 protein: CASSLYGTQYSNQPQHF. The CDR3, as DNA: TGTGCCAGCAGTTTATATGGGACACAGTATAGCAATCAGCCCCAGCATTTT.